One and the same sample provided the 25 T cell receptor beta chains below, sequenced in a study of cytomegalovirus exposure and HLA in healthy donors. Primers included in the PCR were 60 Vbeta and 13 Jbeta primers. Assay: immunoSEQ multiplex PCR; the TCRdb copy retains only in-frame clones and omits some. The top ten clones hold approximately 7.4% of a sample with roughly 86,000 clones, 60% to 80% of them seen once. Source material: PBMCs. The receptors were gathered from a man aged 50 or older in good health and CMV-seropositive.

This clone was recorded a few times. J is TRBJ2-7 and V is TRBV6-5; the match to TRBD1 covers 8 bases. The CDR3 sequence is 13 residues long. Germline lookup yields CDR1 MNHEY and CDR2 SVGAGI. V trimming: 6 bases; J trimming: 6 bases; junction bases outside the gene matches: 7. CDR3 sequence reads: CASSPQDRAEQYF. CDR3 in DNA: TGTGCCAGCAGCCCCCAGGACAGGGCCGAGCAGTACTTC.

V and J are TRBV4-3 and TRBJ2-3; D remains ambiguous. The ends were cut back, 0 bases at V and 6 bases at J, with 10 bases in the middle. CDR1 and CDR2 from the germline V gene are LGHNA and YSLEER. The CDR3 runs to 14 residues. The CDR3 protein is CASSQEVGVDTQYF. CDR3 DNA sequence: TGCGCCAGCAGCCAAGAGGTGGGCGTGGATACGCAGTATTTT.

The CDR3 loop is CASSGSSGGVGEQFF. The CDR3 DNA reads as TGTGCCAGCAGTGGGTCTAGCGGGGGGGTGGGTGAGCAGTTCTTC. V and J are TRBV2 and TRBJ2-1, with 12 positions matching TRBD2. After removal of 4 bases from V and 9 bases from J, the junction contained 7 bases not matched to a gene. This CDR3 spans 15 amino acids. The germline gives CDR1 SNHLY, CDR2 FYNNEI.

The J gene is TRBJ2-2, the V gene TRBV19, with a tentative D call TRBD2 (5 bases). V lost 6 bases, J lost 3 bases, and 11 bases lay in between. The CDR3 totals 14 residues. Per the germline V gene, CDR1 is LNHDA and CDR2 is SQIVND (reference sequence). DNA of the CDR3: TGTGCCAGTAGCGCAGGACTGGACACCGGGGAGCTGTTTTTT. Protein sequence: CASSAGLDTGELFF.

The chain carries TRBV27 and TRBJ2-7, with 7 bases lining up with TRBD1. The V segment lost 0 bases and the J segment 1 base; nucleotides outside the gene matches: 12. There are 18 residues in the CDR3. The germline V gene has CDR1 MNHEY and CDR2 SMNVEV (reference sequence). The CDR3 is CASSLSYGQVGLSYEQYF. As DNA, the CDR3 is TGTGCCAGCAGTTTATCATACGGACAGGTCGGGTTATCCTACGAGCAGTACTTC.

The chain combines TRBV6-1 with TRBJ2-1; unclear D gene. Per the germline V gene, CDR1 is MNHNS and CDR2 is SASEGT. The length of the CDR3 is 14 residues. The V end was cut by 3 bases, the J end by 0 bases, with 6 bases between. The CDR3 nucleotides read TGTGCCAGCAGTGAGAGTTTCTCCTACAATGAGCAGTTCTTC. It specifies CASSESFSYNEQFF.

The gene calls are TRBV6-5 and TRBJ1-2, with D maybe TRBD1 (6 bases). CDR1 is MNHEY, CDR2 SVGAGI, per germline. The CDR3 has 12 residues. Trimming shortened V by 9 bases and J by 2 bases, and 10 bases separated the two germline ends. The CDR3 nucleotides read TGTGCCAGTCGGACAGTGAACTATGGCTACACCTTC. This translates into CASRTVNYGYTF.

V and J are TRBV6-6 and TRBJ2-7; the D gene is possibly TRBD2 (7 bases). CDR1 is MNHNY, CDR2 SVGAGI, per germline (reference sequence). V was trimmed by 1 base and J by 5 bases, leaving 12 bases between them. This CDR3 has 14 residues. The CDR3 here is CASSYFGGRDEQYF. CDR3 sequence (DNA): TGTGCCAGCAGTTACTTCGGGGGGCGGGACGAGCAGTACTTC.

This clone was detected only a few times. In nucleotides, the CDR3 is TGTGCCAGCAGCGTACTAGCCGCCGGGAGCCAAGAGACCCAGTACTTC. Protein: CASSVLAAGSQETQYF. The chain employs TRBV9 and TRBJ2-5, with TRBD2 as a possible D gene (6 bases). The CDR3 loop spans 16 amino acids. Germline V gene lookup returns CDR1 SGDLS and CDR2 YYNGEE. Trimming removed 1 base at V and 1 base at J, with 14 bases between.

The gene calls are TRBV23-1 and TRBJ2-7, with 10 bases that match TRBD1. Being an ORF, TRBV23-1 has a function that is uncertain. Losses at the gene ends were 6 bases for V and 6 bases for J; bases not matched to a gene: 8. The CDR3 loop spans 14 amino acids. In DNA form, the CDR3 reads TGCGCCAGCAGCGGGACAGGGGATTTCTGCGAGCAGTACTTC. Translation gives CASSGTGDFCEQYF.

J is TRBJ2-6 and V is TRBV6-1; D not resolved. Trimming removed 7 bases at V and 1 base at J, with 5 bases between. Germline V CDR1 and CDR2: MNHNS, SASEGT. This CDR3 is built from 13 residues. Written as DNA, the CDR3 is TGTGCCAGCATGAGGTCTGGGGCCAACGTCCTGACTTTC. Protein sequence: CASMRSGANVLTF.

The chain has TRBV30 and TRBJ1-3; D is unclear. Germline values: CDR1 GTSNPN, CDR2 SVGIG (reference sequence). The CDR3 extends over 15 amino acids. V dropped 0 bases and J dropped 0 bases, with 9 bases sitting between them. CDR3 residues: CAWSVTRNSGNTIYF. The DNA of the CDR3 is TGTGCCTGGAGTGTAACGCGAAACTCTGGAAACACCATATATTTT.

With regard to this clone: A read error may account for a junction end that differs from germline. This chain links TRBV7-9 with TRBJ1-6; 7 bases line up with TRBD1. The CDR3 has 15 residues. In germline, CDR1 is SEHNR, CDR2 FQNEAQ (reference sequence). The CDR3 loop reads CASRTTGPEGSPLNF. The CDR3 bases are TGTGCCAGCAGAACGACAGGGCCCGAGGGTTCACCCCTCAACTTT.

The CDR3 DNA sequence: TGTGCCAGCAGCCAAATCACGACGTCCGGGGACTCCTACGAGCAGTACTTC. Protein product: CASSQITTSGDSYEQYF. This rearrangement joins TRBV4-2 to TRBJ2-7, with a weak D call TRBD2 (5 bases). Germline CDR1 is LGHNA and CDR2 is YNFKEQ. The length of the CDR3 is 17 residues. V was trimmed by 2 bases and J by 0 bases, leaving 17 bases between them.

In DNA form, the CDR3 reads TGTGCCAGCAATGGTAGACTAGCGGGGATTAATGAGCAGTTCTTC. It is translated as CASNGRLAGINEQFF. The chain carries TRBV27 and TRBJ2-1; TRBD2 aligns across 11 bases. Losses at the gene ends were 7 bases for V and 7 bases for J; bases not matched to a gene: 9. CDR3 length equals 15 residues. Germline CDR1 reads MNHEY; CDR2 reads SMNVEV (reference sequence).

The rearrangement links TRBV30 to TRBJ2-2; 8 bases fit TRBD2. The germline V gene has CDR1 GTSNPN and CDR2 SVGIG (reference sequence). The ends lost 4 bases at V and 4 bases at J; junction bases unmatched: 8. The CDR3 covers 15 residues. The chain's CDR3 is CAWKRGAGGTGELFF. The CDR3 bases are TGTGCCTGGAAGAGGGGGGCGGGGGGCACCGGGGAGCTGTTTTTT.

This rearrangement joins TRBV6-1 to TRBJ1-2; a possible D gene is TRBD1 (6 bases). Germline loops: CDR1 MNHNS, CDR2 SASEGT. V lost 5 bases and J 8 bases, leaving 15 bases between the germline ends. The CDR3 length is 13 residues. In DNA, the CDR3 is TGTGCCAGCAGTCTCCGGGACACGCAAGGCTACACCTTC. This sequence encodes CASSLRDTQGYTF.

The CDR3 region is CASSLTDRGLDEQFF. In nucleotides, the CDR3 is TGTGCCAGCAGCTTAACGGACAGGGGGCTTGATGAGCAGTTCTTC. This chain joins TRBV11-1 and TRBJ2-1, with TRBD1 matching over 11 bases. From germline, CDR1 is SGHAT and CDR2 FQDESV (reference sequence). The CDR3 is 15 amino acids. With 2 bases clipped from V and 8 bases from J, the junction kept 5 bases outside the gene matches.

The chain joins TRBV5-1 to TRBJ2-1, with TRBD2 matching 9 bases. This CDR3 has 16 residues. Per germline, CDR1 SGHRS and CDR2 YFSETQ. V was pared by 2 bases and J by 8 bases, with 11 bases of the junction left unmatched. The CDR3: CASSLGLLAGKDEQFF. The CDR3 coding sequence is TGCGCCAGCAGCTTAGGATTGCTAGCGGGGAAAGATGAGCAGTTCTTC.

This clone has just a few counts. CDR3 in amino acids: CAILNKNKPQGKETQYF. The DNA for the CDR3 is TGCGCCATCCTAAATAAAAATAAGCCCCAGGGAAAAGAGACCCAGTACTTC. The chain employs TRBV10-1 and TRBJ2-5, with a tentative D call TRBD1 (5 bases). V dropped 10 bases and J dropped 3 bases, with 27 bases sitting between them. The CDR3 contains 17 residues. CDR1 and CDR2 (germline): WNHNN, SYGVQD (reference sequence).

This chain's CDR3 is CATTDSPREQFF. The CDR3 DNA reads TGTGCCACAACGGACAGCCCGAGGGAGCAGTTCTTC. The genes are TRBV19 and TRBJ2-1; tentative D call: TRBD1 (6 bases). V was clipped by 10 bases and J by 10 bases, with 17 bases between them. The V gene's germline CDR1 is LNHDA and CDR2 SQIVND (reference sequence). The CDR3 is 12 residues long.

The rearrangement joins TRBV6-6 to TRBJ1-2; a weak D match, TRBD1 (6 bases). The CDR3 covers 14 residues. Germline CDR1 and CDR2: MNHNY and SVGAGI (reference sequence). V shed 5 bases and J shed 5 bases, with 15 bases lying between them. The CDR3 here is CASSTTGLRYGYTF. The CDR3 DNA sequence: TGTGCCAGCAGTACCACAGGGCTACGGTATGGCTACACCTTC.

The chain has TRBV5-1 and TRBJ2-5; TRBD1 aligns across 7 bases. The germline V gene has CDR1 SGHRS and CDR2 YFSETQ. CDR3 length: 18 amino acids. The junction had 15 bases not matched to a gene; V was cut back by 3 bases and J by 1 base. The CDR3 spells CASSYVGTGALGQETQYF. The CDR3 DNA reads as TGCGCCAGCAGCTATGTTGGTACAGGGGCCCTGGGCCAAGAGACCCAGTACTTC.

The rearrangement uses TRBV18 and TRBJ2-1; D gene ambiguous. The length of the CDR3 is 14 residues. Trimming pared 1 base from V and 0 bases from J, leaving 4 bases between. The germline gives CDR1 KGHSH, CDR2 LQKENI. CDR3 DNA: TGTGCCAGCTCACCACAGAGCTCCTACAATGAGCAGTTCTTC. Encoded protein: CASSPQSSYNEQFF.

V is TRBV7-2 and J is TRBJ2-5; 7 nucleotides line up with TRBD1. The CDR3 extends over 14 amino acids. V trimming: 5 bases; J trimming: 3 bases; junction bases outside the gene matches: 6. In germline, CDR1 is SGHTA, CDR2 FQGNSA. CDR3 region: CASSADRYKETQYF. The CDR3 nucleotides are TGTGCCAGCAGCGCGGACAGGTACAAAGAGACCCAGTACTTC. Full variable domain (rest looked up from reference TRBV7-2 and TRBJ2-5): GAGVSQSPSNKVTEKGKDVELRCDPISGHTALYWYRQSLGQGLEFLIYFQGNSAPDKSGLPSDRFSAERTGGSVSTLTIQRTQQEDSAVYLCASSADRYKETQYFGPGTRLLVL.